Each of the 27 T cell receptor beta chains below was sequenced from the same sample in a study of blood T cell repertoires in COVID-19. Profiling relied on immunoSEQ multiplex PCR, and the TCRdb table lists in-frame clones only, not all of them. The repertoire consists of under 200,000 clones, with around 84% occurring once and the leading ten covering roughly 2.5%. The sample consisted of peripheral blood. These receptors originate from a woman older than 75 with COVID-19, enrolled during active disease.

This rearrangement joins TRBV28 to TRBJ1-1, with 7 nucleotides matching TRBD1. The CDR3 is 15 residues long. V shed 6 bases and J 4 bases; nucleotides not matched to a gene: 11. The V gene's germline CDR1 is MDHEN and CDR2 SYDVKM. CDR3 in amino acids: CASSAQTGLGTEAFF. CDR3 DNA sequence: TGTGCCAGCAGCGCCCAGACAGGGCTGGGCACTGAAGCTTTCTTT.

As DNA, the CDR3 is TGTGCCAGCAGCCAACAGCGGGAGGCCTACAATGAGCAGTTCTTC. Its protein is CASSQQREAYNEQFF. This rearrangement joins TRBV4-2 to TRBJ2-1; 9 nucleotides line up with TRBD2. The germline V gene encodes CDR1 LGHNA and CDR2 YNFKEQ. Trimming cost V 2 bases and J 2 bases; bases outside gene matches: 1. The CDR3 has 15 amino acids.

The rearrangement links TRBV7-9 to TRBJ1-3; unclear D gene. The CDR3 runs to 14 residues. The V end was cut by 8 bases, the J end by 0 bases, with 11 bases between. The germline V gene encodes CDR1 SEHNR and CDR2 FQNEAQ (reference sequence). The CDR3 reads CASQAGSSGNTIYF. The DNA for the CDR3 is TGTGCCAGCCAAGCGGGTAGCTCTGGAAACACCATATATTTT.

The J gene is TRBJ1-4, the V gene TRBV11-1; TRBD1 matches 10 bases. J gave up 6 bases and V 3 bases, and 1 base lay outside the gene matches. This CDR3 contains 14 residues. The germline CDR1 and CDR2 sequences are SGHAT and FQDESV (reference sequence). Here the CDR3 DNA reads TGTGCCAGCAGCTTCGGGACAGGGGATGAAAAACTGTTTTTT. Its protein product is CASSFGTGDEKLFF.

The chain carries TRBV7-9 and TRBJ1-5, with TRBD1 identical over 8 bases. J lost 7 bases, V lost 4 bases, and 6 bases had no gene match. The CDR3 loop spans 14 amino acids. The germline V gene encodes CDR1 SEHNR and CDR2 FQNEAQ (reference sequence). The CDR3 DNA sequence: TGTGCCAGCAGCTACTCGACAGGGGAGCAGCCCCAGCATTTT. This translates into CASSYSTGEQPQHF. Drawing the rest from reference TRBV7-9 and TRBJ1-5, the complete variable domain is DTGVSQNPRHKITKRGQNVTFRCDPISEHNRLYWYRQTLGQGPEFLTYFQNEAQLEKSRLLSDRFSAERPKGSFSTLEIQRTEQGDSAMYLCASSYSTGEQPQHFGDGTRLSIL.

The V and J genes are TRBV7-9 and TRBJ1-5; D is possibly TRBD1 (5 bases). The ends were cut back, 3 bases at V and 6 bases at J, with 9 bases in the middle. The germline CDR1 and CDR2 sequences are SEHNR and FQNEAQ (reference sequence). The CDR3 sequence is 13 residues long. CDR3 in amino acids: CASSLGGTQPQHF. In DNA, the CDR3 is TGTGCCAGCAGCTTGGGGGGTACTCAGCCCCAGCATTTT.

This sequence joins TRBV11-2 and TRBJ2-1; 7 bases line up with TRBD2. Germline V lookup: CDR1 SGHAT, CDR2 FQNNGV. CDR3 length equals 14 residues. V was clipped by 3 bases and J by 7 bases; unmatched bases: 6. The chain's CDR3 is CASSFSLGGNEQFF. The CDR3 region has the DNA TGTGCCAGCAGCTTCTCCCTGGGGGGGAATGAGCAGTTCTTC.

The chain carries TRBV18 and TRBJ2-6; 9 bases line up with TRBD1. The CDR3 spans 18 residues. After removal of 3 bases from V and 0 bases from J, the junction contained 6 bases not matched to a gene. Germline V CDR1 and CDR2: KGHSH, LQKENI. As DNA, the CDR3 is TGTGCCAGCTCACCGCTTTCACAGGGGGCCTCTGGGGCCAACGTCCTGACTTTC. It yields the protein CASSPLSQGASGANVLTF.

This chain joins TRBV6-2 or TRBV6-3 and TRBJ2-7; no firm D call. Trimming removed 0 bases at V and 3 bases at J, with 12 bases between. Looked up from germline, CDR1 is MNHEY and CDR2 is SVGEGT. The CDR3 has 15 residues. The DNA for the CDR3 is TGTGCCAGCAGTTACTCGACTCCGGATATCTACGAGCAGTACTTC. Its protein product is CASSYSTPDIYEQYF.

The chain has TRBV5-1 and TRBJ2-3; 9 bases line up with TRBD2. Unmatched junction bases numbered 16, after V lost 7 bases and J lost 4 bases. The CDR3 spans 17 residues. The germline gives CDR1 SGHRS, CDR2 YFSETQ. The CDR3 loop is CASSPGRLAGSSDTQYF. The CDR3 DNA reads TGCGCCAGCTCCCCCGGACGGCTAGCGGGATCATCAGATACGCAGTATTTT.

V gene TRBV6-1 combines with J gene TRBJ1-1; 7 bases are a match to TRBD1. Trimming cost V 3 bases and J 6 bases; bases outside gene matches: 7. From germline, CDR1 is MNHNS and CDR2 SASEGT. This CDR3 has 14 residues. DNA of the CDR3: TGTGCCAGCAGTGACAAACAGGGGACATCTGAAGCTTTCTTT. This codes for CASSDKQGTSEAFF.

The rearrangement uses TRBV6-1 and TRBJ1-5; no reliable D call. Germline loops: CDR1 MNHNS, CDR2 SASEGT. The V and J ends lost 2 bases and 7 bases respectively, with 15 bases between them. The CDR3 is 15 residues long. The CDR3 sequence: CASSELGASGQPQHF. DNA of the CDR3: TGTGCCAGCAGTGAATTAGGAGCTTCGGGGCAGCCCCAGCATTTT.

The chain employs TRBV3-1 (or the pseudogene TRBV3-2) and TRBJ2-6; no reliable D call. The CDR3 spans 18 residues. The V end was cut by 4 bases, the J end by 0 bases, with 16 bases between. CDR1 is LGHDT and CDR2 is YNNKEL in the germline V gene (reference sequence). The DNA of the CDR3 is TGTGCCAGCAGCCGTCGCCCACAGAGCCCCTCTGGGGCCAACGTCCTGACTTTC. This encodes CASSRRPQSPSGANVLTF.

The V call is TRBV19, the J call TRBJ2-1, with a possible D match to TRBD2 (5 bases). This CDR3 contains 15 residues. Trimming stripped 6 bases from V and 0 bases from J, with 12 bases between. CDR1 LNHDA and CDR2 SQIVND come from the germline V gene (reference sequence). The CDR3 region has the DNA TGTGCCAGTAGAGCAGCGGATAGCTCCTACAATGAGCAGTTCTTC. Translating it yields CASRAADSSYNEQFF.

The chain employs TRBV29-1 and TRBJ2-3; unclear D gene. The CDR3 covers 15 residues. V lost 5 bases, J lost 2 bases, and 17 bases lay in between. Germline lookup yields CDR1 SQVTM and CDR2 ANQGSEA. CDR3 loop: CSVSLSRSLTDTQYF. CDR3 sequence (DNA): TGCAGCGTTTCCCTGTCGCGGTCTCTCACAGATACGCAGTATTTT.

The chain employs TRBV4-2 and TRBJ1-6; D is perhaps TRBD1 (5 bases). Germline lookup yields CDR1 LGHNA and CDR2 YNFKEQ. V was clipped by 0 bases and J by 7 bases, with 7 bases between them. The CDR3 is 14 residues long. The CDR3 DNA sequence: TGTGCCAGCAGCCAAGATGACAGAAATTCACCCCTCCACTTT. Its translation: CASSQDDRNSPLHF.

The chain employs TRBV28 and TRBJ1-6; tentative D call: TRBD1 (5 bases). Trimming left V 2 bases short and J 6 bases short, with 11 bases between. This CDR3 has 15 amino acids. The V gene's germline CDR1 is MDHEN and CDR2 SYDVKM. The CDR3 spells CASSLRAGSNSPLHF. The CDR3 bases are TGTGCCAGCAGTTTAAGGGCAGGGTCTAATTCACCCCTCCACTTT.

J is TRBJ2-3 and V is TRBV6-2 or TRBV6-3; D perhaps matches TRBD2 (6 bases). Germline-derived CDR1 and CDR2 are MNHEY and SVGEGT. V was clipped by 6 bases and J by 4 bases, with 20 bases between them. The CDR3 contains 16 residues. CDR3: CASSPLAVLPPDTQYF. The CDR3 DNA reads TGTGCCAGCAGCCCGTTAGCGGTATTACCCCCAGATACGCAGTATTTT.

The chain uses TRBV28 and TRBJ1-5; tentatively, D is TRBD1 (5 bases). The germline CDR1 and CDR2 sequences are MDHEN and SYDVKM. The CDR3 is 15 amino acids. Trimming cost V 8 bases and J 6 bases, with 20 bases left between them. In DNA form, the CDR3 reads TGTGCCAGCGGGGCGGATCTCACCTCCGGTCAGCCCCAGCATTTT. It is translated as CASGADLTSGQPQHF.

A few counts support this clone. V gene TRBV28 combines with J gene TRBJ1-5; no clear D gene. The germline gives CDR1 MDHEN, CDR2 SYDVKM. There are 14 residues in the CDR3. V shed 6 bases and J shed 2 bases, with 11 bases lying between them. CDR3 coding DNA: TGTGCCAGCAGAAATTGGGCTGGCAATCAGCCCCAGCATTTT. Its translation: CASRNWAGNQPQHF.

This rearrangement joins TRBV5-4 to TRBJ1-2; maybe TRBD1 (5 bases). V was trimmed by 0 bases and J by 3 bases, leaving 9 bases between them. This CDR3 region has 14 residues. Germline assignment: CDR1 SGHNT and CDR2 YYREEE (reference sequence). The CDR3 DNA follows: TGTGCCAGCAGCTTGGATCCGGGGGACTATGGCTACACCTTC. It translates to CASSLDPGDYGYTF.

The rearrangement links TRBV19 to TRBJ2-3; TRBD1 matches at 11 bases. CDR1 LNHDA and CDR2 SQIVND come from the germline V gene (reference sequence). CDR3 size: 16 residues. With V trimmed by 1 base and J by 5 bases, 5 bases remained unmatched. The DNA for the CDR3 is TGTGCCAGTAGTATAGTTTCCGGGACAGGGGGAGATACGCAGTATTTT. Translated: CASSIVSGTGGDTQYF.

The CDR3, as DNA: TGTGCCAGCAGTACAGGGATCGTACCGAGGGAGCAGTACTTC. Its protein is CASSTGIVPREQYF. This sequence joins TRBV6-5 and TRBJ2-7; a possible D gene is TRBD1 (6 bases). CDR3 length: 14 amino acids. Germline CDR1 reads MNHEY; CDR2 reads SVGAGI. Trimming left V 5 bases short and J 7 bases short, with 18 bases between.

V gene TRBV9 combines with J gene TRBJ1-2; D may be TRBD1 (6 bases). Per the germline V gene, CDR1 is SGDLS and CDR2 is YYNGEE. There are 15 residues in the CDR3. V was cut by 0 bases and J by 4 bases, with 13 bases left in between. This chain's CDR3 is CASSVDGRGSYGYTF. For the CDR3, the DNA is TGTGCCAGCAGCGTAGACGGCAGGGGCAGCTATGGCTACACCTTC.

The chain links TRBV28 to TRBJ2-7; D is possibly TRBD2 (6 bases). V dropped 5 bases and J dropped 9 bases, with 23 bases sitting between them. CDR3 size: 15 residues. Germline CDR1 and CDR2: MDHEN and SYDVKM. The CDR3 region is CASSAPQVREGGQYF. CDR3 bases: TGTGCCAGCAGTGCCCCGCAGGTGCGGGAAGGCGGGCAGTACTTC.

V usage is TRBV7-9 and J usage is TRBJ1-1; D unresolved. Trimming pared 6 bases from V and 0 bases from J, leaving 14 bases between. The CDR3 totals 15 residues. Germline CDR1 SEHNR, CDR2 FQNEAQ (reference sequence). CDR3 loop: CASRPGATVNTEAFF. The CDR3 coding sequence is TGTGCCAGCAGACCGGGAGCCACCGTGAACACTGAAGCTTTCTTT. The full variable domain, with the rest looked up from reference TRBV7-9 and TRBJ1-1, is DTGVSQNPRHKITKRGQNVTFRCDPISEHNRLYWYRQTLGQGPEFLTYFQNEAQLEKSRLLSDRFSAERPKGSFSTLEIQRTEQGDSAMYLCASRPGATVNTEAFFGQGTRLTVV.

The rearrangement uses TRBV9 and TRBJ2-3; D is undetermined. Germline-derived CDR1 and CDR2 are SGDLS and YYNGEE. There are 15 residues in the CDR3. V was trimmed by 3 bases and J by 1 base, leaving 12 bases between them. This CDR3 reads CASSGILGRTDTQYF. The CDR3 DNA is TGTGCCAGCAGCGGCATTCTAGGCCGCACAGATACGCAGTATTTT.